The sequence of this TCR beta chain was determined in a study of blood T cell repertoires in COVID-19 (dated by TCRdb to about 2020). Background on the whole study: Samples from collaborators originated in the United States, Italy and Spain and spanned both the acute and convalescent phases of COVID-19. The prospective study material was composed of cDNA or gDNA derived from T cells, B-cell-depleted T cells, or PBMCs. Deeply sampled blood TCRbeta repertoires from subjects exposed to, actively infected with, or recovered from COVID-19 were included in the dataset. The repertoires were made available in a free public database intended to serve as a resource for research on the immune response to SARS-CoV-2. Samples were obtained from the ongoing ImmuneRACE study (first 160 participants) and from 1,200 or so subjects provided by 6 global collaborators. The sample metadata nearly always contained a de-identified subject ID, COVID-19 status, age in years and sex. HLA class I and class II types, where available, came from metadata supplied by the sample provider rather than from assay-based typing.

TCRbeta CDR3 regions were amplified from genomic DNA by means of the immunoSEQ Assay, a bias-controlled multiplex PCR. The study's own analysis went as follows. The number of nucleated cells in each sample was estimated by amplification of reference gene primers within the assay. To quantify the absolute abundance of each unique TCRbeta CDR3 rearrangement, sequence reads were collapsed and filtered. Productive Simpson clonality was computed per sample as the square root of Simpson's diversity index over productive rearrangements. Here the immuneACCESS table is served through TCRdb, limited to in-frame sequences with V and J called. Missing clones are a known gap in these copies; in checked studies unresolved V genes cover under half, and the rest lacks a known reason. V and J calls and clone size are given by that table; D and trimming were obtained from the DNA. In all, the sample holds over 150,000 clones, and about 80% of those were seen once. Approximately 10% of the sample rests with the top ten.

For this clone: What antigen it recognizes has not been identified. No qualities accompany the bases; no much larger clone lies one base away.

General findings and caveats noted by the study authors: Clinical and demographic metadata were provided uncurated, with the amount varying by source and participant.

Whole blood was collected in K2EDTA tubes by collaborating institutions according to the institutions' own protocols. For TCRbeta analysis, collaborators shipped samples as frozen whole blood, isolated PBMCs, or DNA extracted from either of those sample types. V loses 1 base at its end and J loses 0 bases; junction bases beyond the gene matches: 5. The CDR3 contains 16 residues, cysteine and phenylalanine counted. Only CDR3 DNA remains: 48 bases, in frame from the first base. The germline V gene sets CDR1 to KGHSH and CDR2 to LQKENI. Recombination linked TRBV18 to TRBJ2-7; TRBD2 agrees with 8 junctional bases. The receptor was derived from a man between 70 and 80 years old with active or convalescent COVID-19. Input material: peripheral blood. In nucleotide form, the sequence is TGTGCCAGCTCACCACTCACTAGCGGAATCTCCTACGAGCAGTACTTC. This gives the protein CASSPLTSGISYEQYF.